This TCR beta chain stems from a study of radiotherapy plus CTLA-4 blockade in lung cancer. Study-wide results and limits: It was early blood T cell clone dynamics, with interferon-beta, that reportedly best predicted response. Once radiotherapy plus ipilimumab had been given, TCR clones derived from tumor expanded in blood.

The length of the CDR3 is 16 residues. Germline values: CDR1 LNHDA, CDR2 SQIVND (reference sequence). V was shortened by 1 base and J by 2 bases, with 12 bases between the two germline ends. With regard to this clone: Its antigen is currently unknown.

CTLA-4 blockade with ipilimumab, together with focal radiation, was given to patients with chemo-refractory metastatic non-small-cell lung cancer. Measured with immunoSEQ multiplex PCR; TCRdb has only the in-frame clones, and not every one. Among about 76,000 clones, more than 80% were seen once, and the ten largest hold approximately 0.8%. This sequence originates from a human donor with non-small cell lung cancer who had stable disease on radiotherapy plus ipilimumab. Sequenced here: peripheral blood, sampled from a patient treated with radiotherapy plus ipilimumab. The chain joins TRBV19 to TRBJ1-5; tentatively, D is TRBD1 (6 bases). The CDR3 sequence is CASSIVPGARNQPQHF. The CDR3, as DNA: TGTGCCAGTAGTATAGTTCCGGGGGCGCGCAATCAGCCCCAGCATTTT.